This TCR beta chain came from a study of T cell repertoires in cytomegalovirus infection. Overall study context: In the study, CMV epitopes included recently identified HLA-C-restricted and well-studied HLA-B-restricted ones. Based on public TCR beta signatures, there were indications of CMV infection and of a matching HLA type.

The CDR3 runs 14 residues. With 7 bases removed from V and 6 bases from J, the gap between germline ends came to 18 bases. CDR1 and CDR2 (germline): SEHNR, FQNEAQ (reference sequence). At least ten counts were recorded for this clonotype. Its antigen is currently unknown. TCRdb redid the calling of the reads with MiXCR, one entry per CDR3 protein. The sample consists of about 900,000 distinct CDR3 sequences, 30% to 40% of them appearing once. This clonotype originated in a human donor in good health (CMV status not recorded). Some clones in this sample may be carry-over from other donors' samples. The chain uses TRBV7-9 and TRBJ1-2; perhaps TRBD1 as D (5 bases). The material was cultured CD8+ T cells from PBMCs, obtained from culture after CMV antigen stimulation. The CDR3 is CASNRKGREDGYTF. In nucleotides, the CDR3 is TGTGCCAGCAACCGAAAAGGCAGGGAAGATGGCTACACCTTC.